This T cell receptor (beta chain) was obtained from a study of cytomegalovirus exposure and HLA in healthy donors. Study conclusions and caveats: For cytomegalovirus status, the classifier reportedly gave diagnoses with high specificity and sensitivity.

A remark on this clone: Its specificity is not known.

Sequencing was performed with immunoSEQ multiplex PCR; in TCRdb, only in-frame clones are kept and a portion is missing. The sample contains approximately 150,000 clones, approximately 90% of which appear only once. CDR1 LNHDA and CDR2 SQIVND come from the germline V gene (reference sequence). The CDR3 has 15 amino acids. Trimming removed 1 base at V and 1 base at J, with 10 bases between. The V call is TRBV19, the J call TRBJ1-1, with TRBD1 as a possible D gene (5 bases). Material: PBMCs. This clonotype originated in a man aged 18 to 35 in good health and CMV-seronegative. CDR3 residues: CASSIGGGANTEAFF. CDR3 nucleotides: TGTGCCAGTAGTATAGGGGGCGGAGCGAACACTGAAGCTTTCTTT.